This T cell receptor beta chain was captured in a study of blood T cell repertoires in COVID-19. Study at large: There were acute and convalescent COVID-19 samples, and they came from the United States, Italy and Spain. T cells, B-cell-depleted T cells, or PBMCs supplied cDNA or gDNA.

This clone was seen repeatedly, ten times or more. Original analysis: Reference gene primer amplification in the assay estimated nucleated cell counts. Sequencing was performed with immunoSEQ multiplex PCR; in TCRdb, only in-frame clones are kept and a portion is missing. Clone size and V and J calls were adopted from that table, with D and trimming inferred from the DNA. Here the sample spans about 96,000 clones, roughly 90% being singletons. The V gene lost 5 bases and the J gene lost 0 bases, with 13 bases spanning the gap. This CDR3 is built from 15 residues. The germline V gene has CDR1 SGHTA and CDR2 FQGNSA. Seattle patient enrollment occurred during active infection, with longitudinal follow-up thereafter.

This chain uses TRBV7-2 with TRBJ1-1; D is unclear. The specimen sequenced was peripheral blood. The TCR originated in a human donor with COVID-19, enrolled during active disease. The donor label of this sample is uncertain. The CDR3 DNA is TGTGCCAGCAGCCCAACGCGGGGATTGAACACTGAAGCTTTCTTT. Translated, it gives CASSPTRGLNTEAFF.